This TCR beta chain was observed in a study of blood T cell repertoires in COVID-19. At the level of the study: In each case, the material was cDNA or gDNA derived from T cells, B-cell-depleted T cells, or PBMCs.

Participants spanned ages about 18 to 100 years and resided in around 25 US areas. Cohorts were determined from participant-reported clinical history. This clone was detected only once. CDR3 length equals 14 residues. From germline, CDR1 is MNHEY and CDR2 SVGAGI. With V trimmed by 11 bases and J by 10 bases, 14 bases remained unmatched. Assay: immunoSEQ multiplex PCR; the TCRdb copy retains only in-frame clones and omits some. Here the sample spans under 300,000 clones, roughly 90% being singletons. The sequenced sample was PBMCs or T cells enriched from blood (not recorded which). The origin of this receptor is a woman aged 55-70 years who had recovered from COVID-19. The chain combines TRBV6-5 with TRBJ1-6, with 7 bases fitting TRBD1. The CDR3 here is CAGRSTGAGSPLHF. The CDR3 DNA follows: TGTGCCGGACGGAGTACAGGGGCCGGATCACCCCTCCACTTT.